These 27 T cell receptor beta chains were all obtained from the same sample, sequenced in a study of CD8+CD57+ T cells in acquired aplastic anemia. Patients included in sequencing had previously demonstrated CD8+CD57+ cell expansion by flow cytometry. Genomic DNA constituted the template upon which TCR beta VDJ and CDR3 profiling was performed. MiXCR was run by TCRdb on the reads, yielding one entry per CDR3 protein. The sample includes about 200,000 distinct CDR3 sequences, roughly 60% of them seen just once. Sequencing used sorted CD4+, CD8+, or CD8+CD57+ T cells (not recorded which) from PBMCs. The receptor source for this set is a human donor with aplastic anemia.

The chain joins TRBV25-1 to TRBJ1-2; a weak D match, TRBD1 (5 bases). The CDR3 length is 12 residues. V dropped 7 bases and J dropped 6 bases, with 12 bases sitting between them. The germline CDR1 and CDR2 sequences are MGHDK and SYGVNS. The CDR3 loop reads CASTQAGHGYTF. The CDR3 region has the DNA TGTGCCAGCACGCAAGCGGGACATGGCTACACCTTC.

The chain is built from TRBV7-6 and TRBJ1-5; D possibly corresponds to TRBD1 (5 bases). CDR1 is SGHVS and CDR2 is FNYEAQ in the germline V gene. V was cut by 1 base and J by 2 bases, with 12 bases left in between. This CDR3 is built from 16 residues. CDR3 coding DNA: TGTGCCAGCAGCTTAGACGCGGGGCCACGCAATCAGCCCCAGCATTTT. Residues: CASSLDAGPRNQPQHF.

The V call is TRBV7-3, the J call TRBJ2-7; 8 positions agree with TRBD1. The CDR3 contains 17 residues. V lost 2 bases to trimming and J lost 0 bases; unmatched junction nucleotides: 9. Germline V gene data show CDR1 as SGHTA and CDR2 as FQGTGA. The CDR3 reads CASSLDRGTGASYEQYF. CDR3 nucleotide sequence: TGTGCCAGCAGCTTAGATCGAGGGACAGGAGCCTCCTACGAGCAGTACTTC.

The chain recombines TRBV2 with TRBJ2-3; 11 bases are a match to TRBD2. With V trimmed by 6 bases and J by 2 bases, 7 bases remained unmatched. CDR3 size: 16 residues. Germline V gene lookup returns CDR1 SNHLY and CDR2 FYNNEI. In DNA form, the CDR3 reads TGTGCCAGCAGCGCCAGGACTAGCGGGTACACAGATACGCAGTATTTT. Protein: CASSARTSGYTDTQYF.

Notes on this clonotype: A much larger clone lies one base from this, so it may be a read error. The chain links TRBV9 to TRBJ2-3; 7 bases line up with TRBD2. The CDR3 covers 18 residues. Germline CDR1 SGDLS, CDR2 YYNGEE. In nucleotides, the CDR3 is TGTGCCAACAGCGCCTTCCCCGGGACTATTAAATTAACAGATACGCAGTATTTT. Amino acids: CANSAFPGTIKLTDTQYF.

The rearrangement joins TRBV7-9 to TRBJ2-7; possible D gene TRBD1, 5 bases. The CDR3 totals 13 residues. The germline V gene has CDR1 SEHNR and CDR2 FQNEAQ (reference sequence). Deletions cut 3 bases from V and 3 bases from J, with 9 bases between. CDR3 region: CASSFPDSYEQYF. The CDR3 nucleotides are TGTGCCAGCAGCTTTCCAGACAGCTACGAGCAGTACTTC.

J is TRBJ2-1 and V is TRBV9; the D is unclear. The CDR3 is 15 residues long. Germline lookup yields CDR1 SGDLS and CDR2 YYNGEE. V lost 3 bases, J lost 3 bases, and 13 bases lay in between. CDR3 in DNA: TGTGCCAGCAGCGCCCTAACGGTGGGCTACAATGAGCAGTTCTTC. Its protein product is CASSALTVGYNEQFF. Full variable domain (rest looked up from reference TRBV9 and TRBJ2-1): DSGVTQTPKHLITATGQRVTLRCSPRSGDLSVYWYQQSLDQGLQFLIQYYNGEERAKGNILERFSAQQFPDLHSELNLSSLELGDSALYFCASSALTVGYNEQFFGPGTRLTVL.

This clonotype has only a few counts. The gene calls are TRBV6-2 or TRBV6-3 and TRBJ1-6, with D hard to call. This CDR3 spans 11 amino acids. Trimming took 0 bases from V and 15 from J, leaving 6 bases between them. The germline V gene has CDR1 MNHEY and CDR2 SVGEGT. CDR3 protein: CASSYSGFLHF. CDR3 DNA: TGTGCCAGCAGTTACTCGGGCTTCCTCCACTTT.

Of note for this clonotype: The junction does not match germline at one end; this may be a read error. J is TRBJ1-1 and V is TRBV13; D is perhaps TRBD1 (5 bases). CDR1 and CDR2 (germline): PRHDT, FYEKMQ (reference sequence). This CDR3 has 12 residues. The CDR3 spells CATNPGNTEASF. CDR3 bases: TGTGCCACCAATCCAGGGAACACTGAAGCTTCCTTT.

CDR3 protein: CASSEYRGTEETQYF. The CDR3 DNA follows: TGTGCCAGCAGCGAATACAGGGGGACCGAAGAGACCCAGTACTTC. The chain has TRBV7-9 and TRBJ2-5; 8 bases map to TRBD1. Germline V gene lookup returns CDR1 SEHNR and CDR2 FQNEAQ (reference sequence). This CDR3 is built from 15 residues. Trimming cost V 5 bases and J 3 bases; bases outside gene matches: 8.

The chain has TRBV14 and TRBJ2-7; weak D call: TRBD1 (5 bases). V lost 5 bases to trimming and J lost 3 bases, with 17 bases between them. Germline CDR1 SGHDN, CDR2 FVKESK. The CDR3 extends over 15 amino acids. CDR3 bases: TGTGCCAGCAGCTCAACACAAACAGGAATCTACGAGCAGTACTTC. It translates to CASSSTQTGIYEQYF.

V usage is TRBV2 and J usage is TRBJ2-1, with TRBD2 as a possible D gene (5 bases). CDR3 size: 17 residues. Trimming stripped 8 bases from V and 5 bases from J, with 25 bases between. Germline assignment: CDR1 SNHLY and CDR2 FYNNEI. The CDR3 DNA sequence: TGTGCCAGCGATCGGGCTACCACGTCGACTACAAACAATGAGCAGTTCTTC. Protein product: CASDRATTSTTNNEQFF.

This clonotype appeared many times. The chain is built from TRBV4-1 and TRBJ2-3, with 10 bases aligning to TRBD2. Germline CDR1 is MGHRA and CDR2 is YSYEKL. With V trimmed by 2 bases and J by 3 bases, 11 bases remained unmatched. This CDR3 contains 18 residues. The CDR3 region has the DNA TGCGCCAGCAGCCAACGAGCGGGGGGGCCGGAGTCGACAGATACGCAGTATTTT. The encoded protein is CASSQRAGGPESTDTQYF.

This clonotype was counted once. At one of its ends the junction is not consistent with the germline gene, which may arise from a read error. This CDR3 reads CATSDSLRLSYNERFF. The CDR3 DNA reads TGTGCCACCAGTGATTCGCTCCGCCTCTCCTACAATGAGCGGTTCTTC. This sequence joins TRBV24-1 and TRBJ2-1, with D unresolved. CDR3 length: 16 amino acids. CDR1 and CDR2 (germline): KGHDR, SFDVKD.

This clonotype has ten or more counts. V usage is TRBV19 and J usage is TRBJ1-1; unclear D gene. This CDR3 region has 15 residues. Germline CDR1 LNHDA, CDR2 SQIVND (reference sequence). V was pared by 0 bases and J by 4 bases, with 12 bases between. CDR3 DNA sequence: TGTGCCAGTAGTATAGACAGGTCCGGAGTCACTGAAGCTTTCTTT. This encodes CASSIDRSGVTEAFF. Using reference TRBV19 and TRBJ1-1 for the parts outside the CDR3, the full variable domain is DGGITQSPKYLFRKEGQNVTLSCEQNLNHDAMYWYRQDPGQGLRLIYYSQIVNDFQKGDIAEGYSVSREKKESFPLTVTSAQKNPTAFYLCASSIDRSGVTEAFFGQGTRLTVV.

The chain links TRBV20-1 to TRBJ2-7; D is possibly TRBD1 or TRBD2 (5 bases each). The CDR3 contains 14 residues. Trimming stripped 5 bases from V and 6 bases from J, with 20 bases between. Per the germline V gene, CDR1 is DFQATT and CDR2 is SNEGSKA (reference sequence). The CDR3 is CSAAAQGDSVEQYF. CDR3 DNA: TGCAGTGCTGCCGCTCAGGGAGATTCGGTCGAGCAGTACTTC.

The V and J genes are TRBV27 and TRBJ2-3, with 8 bases fitting TRBD2. Germline-derived CDR1 and CDR2 are MNHEY and SMNVEV (reference sequence). After removal of 5 bases from V and 6 bases from J, the junction contained 7 bases not matched to a gene. The CDR3 is made up of 14 amino acids. The CDR3 DNA sequence: TGTGCCAGCAGTCCCGGGGGGGCCATCGATACGCAGTATTTT. Protein: CASSPGGAIDTQYF.

The chain carries TRBV10-3 and TRBJ2-1, with 7 bases lining up with TRBD2. CDR1 is ENHRY and CDR2 is SYGVKD in the germline V gene. The CDR3 sequence is 15 residues long. The V and J ends lost 2 bases and 4 bases, in that order; junction bases with no gene match: 5. The CDR3 DNA is TGTGCCATCAGTGAGCGAAGCGGGGAGTACAATGAGCAGTTCTTC. This sequence encodes CAISERSGEYNEQFF.

This clonotype was seen a few times. V and J are TRBV4-3 and TRBJ2-7; D is uncertain. V lost 1 base and J lost 4, with 14 bases in between. The CDR3 has 15 amino acids. Germline values: CDR1 LGHNA, CDR2 YSLEER. CDR3 amino acids: CASSQGTGTSYEQYF. The DNA for the CDR3 is TGCGCCAGCAGCCAAGGGACCGGAACTTCTTACGAGCAGTACTTC.

This clonotype was observed a few times. This sequence joins TRBV6-1 and TRBJ2-7; unclear D gene. Germline V gene lookup returns CDR1 MNHNS and CDR2 SASEGT. The CDR3 sequence is 15 residues long. The ends were cut back, 5 bases at V and 1 base at J, with 15 bases in the middle. CDR3 loop: CASSYSPTVSYEQYF. The CDR3 DNA reads TGTGCCAGCAGTTACTCGCCGACGGTATCCTACGAGCAGTACTTC.

The chain employs TRBV19 and TRBJ1-4; D is possibly TRBD1 (6 bases). Trimming cost V 6 bases and J 6 bases, with 17 bases left between them. The germline CDR1 and CDR2 sequences are LNHDA and SQIVND (reference sequence). There are 15 residues in the CDR3. This CDR3 is CASRTTDRTYEKLFF. The CDR3 DNA sequence: TGTGCCAGTAGGACCACAGACAGGACGTATGAAAAACTGTTTTTT. The complete variable domain, with remaining parts taken from reference TRBV19 and TRBJ1-4, reads DGGITQSPKYLFRKEGQNVTLSCEQNLNHDAMYWYRQDPGQGLRLIYYSQIVNDFQKGDIAEGYSVSREKKESFPLTVTSAQKNPTAFYLCASRTTDRTYEKLFFGSGTQLSVL.

This rearrangement joins TRBV2 to TRBJ2-7; TRBD1 matches at 8 bases. In germline, CDR1 is SNHLY, CDR2 FYNNEI. The CDR3 has 15 amino acids. V lost 4 bases, J lost 0 bases, and 5 bases stayed unmatched. This CDR3 reads CASSARDRSSYEQYF. In DNA form, the CDR3 reads TGTGCCAGCAGTGCCCGGGACAGGAGCTCCTACGAGCAGTACTTC.

The J gene is TRBJ1-1, the V gene TRBV5-1, with D maybe TRBD1 (6 bases). The germline V gene encodes CDR1 SGHRS and CDR2 YFSETQ. The CDR3 extends over 17 amino acids. V lost 4 bases and J 0 bases, leaving 19 bases between the germline ends. The CDR3 loop reads CASSLRDTSYMNTEAFF. CDR3 DNA sequence: TGCGCCAGCAGCCTGCGGGACACGAGCTACATGAACACTGAAGCTTTCTTT.

The rearrangement links TRBV7-3 to TRBJ2-7; D might be TRBD1 (6 bases). CDR1 and CDR2 (germline): SGHTA, FQGTGA. Trimming took 4 bases from V and 3 from J, leaving 19 bases between them. The CDR3 spans 16 residues. CDR3 sequence (DNA): TGTGCCAGCAGCTCCGTAGGGCAGGGGACCCTCTACGAGCAGTACTTC. Its protein product is CASSSVGQGTLYEQYF.

This chain joins TRBV9 and TRBJ1-6; D unresolved. This CDR3 spans 14 amino acids. The germline gives CDR1 SGDLS, CDR2 YYNGEE. Trimming left V 0 bases short and J 8 bases short, with 9 bases between. The CDR3, as DNA: TGTGCCAGCAGCGTAGAGAGCGCTGATTCACCCCTCCACTTT. Residues: CASSVESADSPLHF.

A few counts support this clonotype. The chain employs TRBV7-2 and TRBJ2-3; D not certain. The CDR3 has 13 residues. The ends were cut back, 2 bases at V and 3 bases at J, with 6 bases in the middle. CDR1 SGHTA and CDR2 FQGNSA come from the germline V gene. CDR3 protein: CASSLSRTDTQYF. In DNA form, the CDR3 reads TGTGCCAGCAGCTTATCGCGAACAGATACGCAGTATTTT.

The genes are TRBV7-3 and TRBJ2-3, with a possible D match to TRBD2 (5 bases). With 5 bases removed from V and 0 bases from J, the gap between germline ends came to 15 bases. The CDR3 spans 16 residues. CDR1 is SGHTA, CDR2 FQGTGA, per germline. CDR3 bases: TGTGCCAGCAGCCCCGGAGGAGGAGTAAGCACAGATACGCAGTATTTT. Translation gives CASSPGGGVSTDTQYF.